This record concerns one T cell receptor beta chain sequence. Its cognate antigen is unknown. CDR1 MGHRA and CDR2 YSYEKL come from the germline V gene. This CDR3 region has 15 residues. V lost 1 base to trimming and J lost 5 bases; unmatched junction nucleotides: 4. This sample stems from a study of OX40 agonist ivuxolimab in advanced cancers. Looking at the study overall: Ivuxolimab, which patients received intravenously every 2 weeks, was dosed at 0.01 to 10 mg/kg. Prior anti-PD-1, anti-PD-L1 or anti-CTLA-4 therapy did not bar entry, and about 40% had some.

TCRdb's table, derived via immunoSEQ multiplex PCR, lists solely in-frame clones and lacks some. The table shows some 30,000 clones, with about 90% occurring only once. The study, taken as a whole, reports: At 0.1 to 3.0 mg/kg, CD4+ and CD8+ blood T cells expanded clonally by week 6.

The chain recombines TRBV4-1 with TRBJ1-5; 8 positions agree with TRBD1. The specimen was CD4+ or CD8+ T cells sorted from blood, collected in a trial of the OX40 agonist ivuxolimab. The source of this sequence is an adult with an advanced solid tumor such as melanoma, head and neck, liver or kidney cancer. CDR3 coding DNA: TGCGCCAGCAGCCAAGGACAGGGGAGGGATCAGCCCCAGCATTTT. Translating gives CASSQGQGRDQPQHF.